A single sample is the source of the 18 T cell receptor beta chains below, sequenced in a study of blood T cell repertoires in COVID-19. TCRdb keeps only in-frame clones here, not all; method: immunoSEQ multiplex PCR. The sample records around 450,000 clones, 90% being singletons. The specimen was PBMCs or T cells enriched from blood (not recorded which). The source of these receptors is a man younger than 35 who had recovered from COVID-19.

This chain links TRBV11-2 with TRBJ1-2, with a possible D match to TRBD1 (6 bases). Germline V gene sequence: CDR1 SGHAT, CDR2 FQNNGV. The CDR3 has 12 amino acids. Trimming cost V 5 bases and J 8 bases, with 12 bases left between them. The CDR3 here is CASSRDTIGYTF. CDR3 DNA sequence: TGTGCCAGCAGCAGGGACACGATCGGCTACACCTTC. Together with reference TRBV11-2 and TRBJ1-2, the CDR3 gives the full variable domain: EAGVAQSPRYKIIEKRQSVAFWCNPISGHATLYWYQQILGQGPKLLIQFQNNGVVDDSQLPKDRFSAERLKGVDSTLKIQPAKLEDSAVYLCASSRDTIGYTFGSGTRLTVV.

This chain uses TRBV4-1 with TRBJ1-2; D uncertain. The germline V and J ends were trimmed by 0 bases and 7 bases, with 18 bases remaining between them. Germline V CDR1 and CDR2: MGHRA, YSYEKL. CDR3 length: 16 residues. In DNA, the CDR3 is TGCGCCAGCAGCCAAGATCGGATCGTAAGAGGGTTTGGCTACACCTTC. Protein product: CASSQDRIVRGFGYTF.

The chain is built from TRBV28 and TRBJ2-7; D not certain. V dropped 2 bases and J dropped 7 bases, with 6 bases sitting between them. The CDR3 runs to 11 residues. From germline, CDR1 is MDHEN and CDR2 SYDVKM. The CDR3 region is CASSLGREQYF. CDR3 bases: TGTGCCAGCAGTTTAGGGCGAGAGCAGTACTTC.

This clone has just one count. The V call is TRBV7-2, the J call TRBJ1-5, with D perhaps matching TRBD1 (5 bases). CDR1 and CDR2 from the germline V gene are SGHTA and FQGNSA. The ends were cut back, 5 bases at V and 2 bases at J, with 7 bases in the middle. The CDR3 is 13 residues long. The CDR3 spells CASSLQGNQPQHF. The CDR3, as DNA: TGTGCCAGCAGCCTACAGGGCAATCAGCCCCAGCATTTT.

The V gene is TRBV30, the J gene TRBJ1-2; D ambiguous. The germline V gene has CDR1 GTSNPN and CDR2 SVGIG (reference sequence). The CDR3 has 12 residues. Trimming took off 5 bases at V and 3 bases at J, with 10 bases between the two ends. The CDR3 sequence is CAWCGDHYGYTF. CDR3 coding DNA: TGTGCCTGGTGTGGAGATCACTATGGCTACACCTTC.

CDR3 residues: CASSLGQTYGYTF. For the CDR3, the DNA is TGTGCCAGCAGTTTGGGACAGACCTATGGCTACACCTTC. The chain recombines TRBV12-3 or TRBV12-4 with TRBJ1-2; TRBD1 aligns across 7 bases. The CDR3 is made up of 13 amino acids. V lost 3 bases, J lost 4 bases, and 2 bases stayed unmatched.

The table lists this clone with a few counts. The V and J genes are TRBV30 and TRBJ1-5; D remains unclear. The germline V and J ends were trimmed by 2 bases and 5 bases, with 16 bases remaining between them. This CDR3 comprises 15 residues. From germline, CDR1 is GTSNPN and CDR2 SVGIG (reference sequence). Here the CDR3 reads CAWSQVGGGYQPQHF. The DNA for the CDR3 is TGTGCCTGGAGTCAGGTAGGAGGCGGGTATCAGCCCCAGCATTTT.

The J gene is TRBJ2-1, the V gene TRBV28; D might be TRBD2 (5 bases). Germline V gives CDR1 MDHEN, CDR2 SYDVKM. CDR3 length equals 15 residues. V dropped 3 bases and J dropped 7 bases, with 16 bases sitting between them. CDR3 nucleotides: TGTGCCAGCAGTTTTGGTCCGAGGGATGTGAATGAGCAGTTCTTC. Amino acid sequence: CASSFGPRDVNEQFF.

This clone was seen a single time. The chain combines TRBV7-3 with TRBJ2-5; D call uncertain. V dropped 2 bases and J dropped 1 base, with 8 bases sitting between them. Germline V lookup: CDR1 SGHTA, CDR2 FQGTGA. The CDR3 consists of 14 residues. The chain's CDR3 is CASSLPDSQETQYF. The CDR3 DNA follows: TGTGCCAGCAGCTTACCAGACTCCCAAGAGACCCAGTACTTC. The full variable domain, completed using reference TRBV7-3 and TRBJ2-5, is GAGVSQTPSNKVTEKGKYVELRCDPISGHTALYWYRQSLGQGPEFLIYFQGTGAADDSGLPNDRFFAVRPEGSVSTLKIQRTERGDSAVYLCASSLPDSQETQYFGPGTRLLVL.

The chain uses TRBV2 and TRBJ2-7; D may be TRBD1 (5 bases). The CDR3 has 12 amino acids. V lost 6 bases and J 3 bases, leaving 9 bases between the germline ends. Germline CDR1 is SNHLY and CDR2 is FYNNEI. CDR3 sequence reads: CASSYDSYEQYF. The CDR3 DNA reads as TGTGCCAGCAGCTACGACAGCTACGAGCAGTACTTC.

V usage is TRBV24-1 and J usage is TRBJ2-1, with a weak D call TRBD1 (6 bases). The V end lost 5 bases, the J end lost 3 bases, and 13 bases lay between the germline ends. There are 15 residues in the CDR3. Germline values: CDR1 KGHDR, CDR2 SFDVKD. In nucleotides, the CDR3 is TGTGCCACCAGTGTCCACAAACAGGGCTACAATGAGCAGTTCTTC. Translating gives CATSVHKQGYNEQFF.

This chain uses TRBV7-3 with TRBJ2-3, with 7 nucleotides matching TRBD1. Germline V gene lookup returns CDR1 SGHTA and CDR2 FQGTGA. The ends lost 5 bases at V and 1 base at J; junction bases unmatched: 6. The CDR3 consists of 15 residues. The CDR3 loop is CASSLRQGRTDTQYF. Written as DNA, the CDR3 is TGTGCCAGCAGCCTTAGACAGGGTCGCACAGATACGCAGTATTTT.

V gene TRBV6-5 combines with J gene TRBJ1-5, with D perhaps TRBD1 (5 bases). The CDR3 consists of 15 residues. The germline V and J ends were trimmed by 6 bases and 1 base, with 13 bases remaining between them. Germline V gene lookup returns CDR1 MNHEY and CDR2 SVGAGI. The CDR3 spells CASRPQGSSNQPQHF. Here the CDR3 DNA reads TGTGCCAGCAGGCCCCAGGGCAGCAGCAATCAGCCCCAGCATTTT.

In DNA form, the CDR3 reads TGTGCCAGTAGTATAATAACGGGAGGGCCGGATGAGCAGTTCTTC. Protein product: CASSIITGGPDEQFF. The chain carries TRBV19 and TRBJ2-1, with 8 positions matching TRBD2. CDR1 is LNHDA, CDR2 SQIVND, per germline (reference sequence). The CDR3 is 15 residues long. V dropped 2 bases and J dropped 8; count of bases not matched to a gene: 8.

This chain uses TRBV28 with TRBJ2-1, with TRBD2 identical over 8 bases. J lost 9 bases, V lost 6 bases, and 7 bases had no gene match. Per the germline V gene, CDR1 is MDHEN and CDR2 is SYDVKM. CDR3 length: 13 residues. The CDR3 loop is CASSPTSEGEQFF. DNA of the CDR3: TGTGCCAGCAGCCCGACTAGCGAGGGTGAGCAGTTCTTC.

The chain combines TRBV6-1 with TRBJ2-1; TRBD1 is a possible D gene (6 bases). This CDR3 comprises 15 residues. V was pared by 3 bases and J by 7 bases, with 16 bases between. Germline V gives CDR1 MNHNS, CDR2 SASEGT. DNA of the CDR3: TGTGCCAGCAGTGACGTGTGGGGGCTCTGGAATGAGCAGTTCTTC. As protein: CASSDVWGLWNEQFF.

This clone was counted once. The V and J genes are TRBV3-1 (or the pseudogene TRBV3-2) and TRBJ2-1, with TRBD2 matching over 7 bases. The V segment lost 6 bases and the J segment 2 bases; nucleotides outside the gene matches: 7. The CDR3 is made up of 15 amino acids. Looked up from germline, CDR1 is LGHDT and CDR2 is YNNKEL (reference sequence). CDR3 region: CASSRGSGAYNEQFF. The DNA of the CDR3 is TGTGCCAGCAGTCGGGGCAGCGGGGCCTACAATGAGCAGTTCTTC.

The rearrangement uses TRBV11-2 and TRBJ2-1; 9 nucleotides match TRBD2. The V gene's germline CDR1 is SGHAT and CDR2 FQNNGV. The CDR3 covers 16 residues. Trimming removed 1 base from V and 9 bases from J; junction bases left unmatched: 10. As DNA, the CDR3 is TGTGCCAGCAGCTTAGGTCGCAGGACTAGCGTTGTTGAGCAGTTCTTC. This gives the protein CASSLGRRTSVVEQFF.